This TCR beta chain is drawn from a study of blood T cell repertoires in COVID-19. The wider study: The analysed material was cDNA or gDNA that came from T cells, B-cell-depleted T cells, or PBMCs.

The CDR3 extends over 21 amino acids. The V gene's germline CDR1 is LGHDT and CDR2 YNNKEL (reference sequence). V lost 0 bases and J lost 0; bases outside the gene matches: 13. Method: immunoSEQ multiplex PCR; TCRdb's copy keeps in-frame clones and lacks some. The sample records roughly 110,000 clones, less than 85% being singletons. The clonotype comes from a woman aged 55-69 years with acute or convalescent COVID-19. The sample consisted of peripheral blood. V gene TRBV3-1 (or the pseudogene TRBV3-2) combines with J gene TRBJ2-4; TRBD2 matches 11 bases. The CDR3, as DNA: TGTGCCAGCAGCCAAGAGAGACTAGCGGGGATCCAATCACTAGCCAAAAACATTCAGTACTTC. It translates to CASSQERLAGIQSLAKNIQYF.